The next 7 T cell receptor beta chains were all read from a single sample in a study of blood T cell repertoires in COVID-19. The protocol was immunoSEQ multiplex PCR, while the TCRdb copy is restricted to in-frame clones and leaves out a portion. The top ten hold approximately 2% of the sample, which has some 300,000 clones, 70% to 90% seen once. Sequenced input: PBMCs or T cells enriched from blood (not recorded which). Receptors were obtained from a woman aged 55-75 years in a cohort exposed to, infected with or recovered from COVID-19 (not recorded which).

The chain combines TRBV21-1 with TRBJ2-4; the tabulated D call, TRBD1, remains unverified against the DNA. TRBV21-1 constitutes a pseudogene. The CDR3 has 18 residues. CDR3 in DNA: TGTGCCAGCTGCAACCGGGGACAGGGGTGGCCACCCGGATTAACCGCTTACTTC. Its translation: CASCNRGQGWPPGLTAYF.

J is TRBJ1-1 and V is TRBV12-3 or TRBV12-4, with TRBD1 as a possible D gene (6 bases). Trimming left V 5 bases short and J 5 bases short, with 12 bases between. CDR3 size: 13 residues. CDR3 nucleotide sequence: TGTGCCAGCAGTCCCGGGACAAGGACTGAAGCTTTCTTT. It yields the protein CASSPGTRTEAFF.

This clone was seen a few times. The chain joins TRBV4-2 to TRBJ2-7, with TRBD2 matching 8 bases. This CDR3 has 15 amino acids. Germline values: CDR1 LGHNA, CDR2 YNFKEQ. The V and J ends lost 1 base and 3 bases, in that order; junction bases with no gene match: 5. The CDR3 loop is CASSQVNREGYEQYF. The CDR3 DNA sequence: TGTGCCAGCAGCCAAGTTAACCGGGAGGGCTACGAGCAGTACTTC.

V is TRBV24-1 and J is TRBJ2-7; TRBD2 might be the D (5 bases). This CDR3 has 15 residues. Germline loops: CDR1 KGHDR, CDR2 SFDVKD. Between the trimmed V and J ends, which lost 4 bases and 4 bases, there was a span of 16 bases. The CDR3 DNA is TGTGCCACCAGTGACCCGGGAACTTCGCGGTACGAGCAGTACTTC. Translation gives CATSDPGTSRYEQYF.

The rearrangement joins TRBV7-9 to TRBJ2-2; possibly TRBD1 for D (6 bases). CDR3 length: 15 residues. The V and J ends lost 0 bases and 6 bases respectively, with 11 bases between them. Germline CDR1 is SEHNR and CDR2 is FQNEAQ (reference sequence). The CDR3 nucleotides are TGTGCCAGCAGCTTAGCCCTAGGGGGAGCCGGGGAGCTGTTTTTT. The encoded protein is CASSLALGGAGELFF.

The gene calls are TRBV5-4 and TRBJ2-7; TRBD2 aligns across 8 bases. Germline assignment: CDR1 SGHNT and CDR2 YYREEE (reference sequence). This CDR3 has 13 residues. V was clipped by 4 bases and J by 4 bases; unmatched bases: 4. As DNA, the CDR3 is TGTGCCAGCAGCCCGGGAGGGTGGTACGAGCAGTACTTC. Translation gives CASSPGGWYEQYF.

The V and J genes are TRBV4-3 and TRBJ2-3; 7 bases match TRBD2. This CDR3 has 17 amino acids. J gave up 5 bases and V 1 base, and 12 bases lay outside the gene matches. Germline CDR1 and CDR2: LGHNA and YSLEER. The CDR3 reads CASSQVGGSGLGDTQYF. The CDR3 DNA reads as TGCGCCAGCAGCCAAGTGGGCGGGAGCGGCTTGGGAGATACGCAGTATTTT.